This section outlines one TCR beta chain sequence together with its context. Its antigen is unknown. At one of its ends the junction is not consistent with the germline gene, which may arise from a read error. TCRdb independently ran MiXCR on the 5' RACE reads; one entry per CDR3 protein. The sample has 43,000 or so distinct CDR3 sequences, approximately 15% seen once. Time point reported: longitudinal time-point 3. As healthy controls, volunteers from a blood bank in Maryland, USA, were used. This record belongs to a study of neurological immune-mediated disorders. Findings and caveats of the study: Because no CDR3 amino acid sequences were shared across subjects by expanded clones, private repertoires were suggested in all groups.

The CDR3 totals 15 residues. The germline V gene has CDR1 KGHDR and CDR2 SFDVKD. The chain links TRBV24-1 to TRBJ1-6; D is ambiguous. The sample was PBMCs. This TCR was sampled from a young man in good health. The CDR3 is CATSDGKASRSPLHF. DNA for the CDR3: TGTGCCACCAGTGATGGGAAAGCTTCTCGATCACCCCTCCATTTT.